Below are 5 T cell receptor beta chains sequenced from a single sample in a study of monozygotic twins with cystic fibrosis. TCRdb's table, derived via immunoSEQ multiplex PCR, lists solely in-frame clones and lacks some. The repertoire holds around 12,000 clones, with 65% to 90% as singletons. Input material: blood. These receptors all stem from a man in his late teens or twenties with cystic fibrosis.

This clone was detected once. The genes are TRBV5-8 and TRBJ2-3, with D perhaps TRBD2 (5 bases). The V and J ends lost 3 bases and 0 bases respectively, with 11 bases between them. The CDR3 covers 15 residues. The germline V gene encodes CDR1 SGHTS and CDR2 YDEGEE. The chain's CDR3 is CASSYGDPSTDTQYF. The CDR3 region has the DNA TGTGCCAGCAGCTACGGGGATCCTAGCACAGATACGCAGTATTTT.

The rearrangement links TRBV5-1 to TRBJ2-1, with TRBD2 as a possible D gene (6 bases). V was pared by 0 bases and J by 8 bases, with 18 bases between. This CDR3 is built from 16 residues. Germline lookup yields CDR1 SGHRS and CDR2 YFSETQ. This chain's CDR3 is CASSLADWVGSYEQFF. In DNA form, the CDR3 reads TGCGCCAGCAGCTTGGCCGACTGGGTCGGGAGCTATGAGCAGTTCTTC. The full variable domain, completed using reference TRBV5-1 and TRBJ2-1, is KAGVTQTPRYLIKTRGQQVTLSCSPISGHRSVSWYQQTPGQGLQFLFEYFSETQRNKGNFPGRFSGRQFSNSRSEMNVSTLELGDSALYLCASSLADWVGSYEQFFGPGTRLTVL.

The chain is built from TRBV4-1 and TRBJ1-2; 8 positions match TRBD1. The CDR3 is 16 residues long. Germline CDR1 and CDR2: MGHRA and YSYEKL. V dropped 3 bases and J dropped 5; count of bases not matched to a gene: 11. The CDR3 protein is CASSHTGQGINYGYTF. CDR3 nucleotide sequence: TGCGCCAGCAGCCATACAGGACAGGGAATTAATTATGGCTACACCTTC.

The chain recombines TRBV7-9 with TRBJ1-1; TRBD1 matches 8 bases. The ends lost 6 bases at V and 4 bases at J; junction bases unmatched: 10. The CDR3 sequence is 15 residues long. Germline CDR1 and CDR2: SEHNR and FQNEAQ (reference sequence). Here the CDR3 reads CASSRSTGVTTEAFF. The CDR3 region has the DNA TGTGCCAGCAGTCGATCGACAGGGGTTACCACTGAAGCTTTCTTT. Full variable domain (outside the CDR3, taken from reference TRBV7-9 and TRBJ1-1): DTGVSQNPRHKITKRGQNVTFRCDPISEHNRLYWYRQTLGQGPEFLTYFQNEAQLEKSRLLSDRFSAERPKGSFSTLEIQRTEQGDSAMYLCASSRSTGVTTEAFFGQGTRLTVV.

V is TRBV15 and J is TRBJ1-2, with 11 bases lining up with TRBD1. This CDR3 has 14 residues. Per germline, CDR1 LNHNV and CDR2 YYDKDF (reference sequence). V dropped 3 bases and J dropped 13; count of bases not matched to a gene: 10. This CDR3 is CATSRGSDRGRLTF. CDR3 DNA: TGTGCCACCAGCAGGGGCTCGGACAGGGGGCGTCTCACCTTC.